These 24 T cell receptor beta chains came from one sample sequenced in a study of blood T cell repertoires in COVID-19. Here immunoSEQ multiplex PCR was the method, and the copy in TCRdb shows in-frame clones only, minus some. The sample holds some 130,000 clones; around nine tenths are singletons and the top ten take about 4.5%. Sequenced: peripheral blood. The source is a man aged 55-75 years with COVID-19, enrolled during active disease.

The chain uses TRBV7-8 and TRBJ1-3; tentatively, D is TRBD1 (5 bases). V lost 1 base and J lost 10, with 23 bases in between. This CDR3 region has 17 residues. The germline V gene encodes CDR1 SGHVS and CDR2 FQNEAQ. The DNA of the CDR3 is TGTGCCAGCAGCTTAGGAGTGGGGGGTGCCAGGGACCGGACCATATATTTT. Translated, it gives CASSLGVGGARDRTIYF. Supplemented by reference TRBV7-8 and TRBJ1-3, the full variable domain reads GAGVSQSPRYKVAKRGQDVALRCDPISGHVSLFWYQQALGQGPEFLTYFQNEAQLDKSGLPSDRFFAERPEGSVSTLKIQRTQQEDSAVYLCASSLGVGGARDRTIYFGEGSWLTVV.

The gene calls are TRBV5-1 and TRBJ1-2; a weak D match, TRBD1 (5 bases). CDR3 size: 16 residues. The ends were cut back, 0 bases at V and 3 bases at J, with 15 bases in the middle. Germline CDR1 reads SGHRS; CDR2 reads YFSETQ. CDR3 coding DNA: TGCGCCAGCAGCTTGGGGGCAGCTTCAGGGCACTATGGCTACACCTTC. Translating it yields CASSLGAASGHYGYTF.

V is TRBV5-1 and J is TRBJ2-2; D is possibly TRBD1 (6 bases). V lost 3 bases, J lost 5 bases, and 11 bases lay in between. Germline assignment: CDR1 SGHRS and CDR2 YFSETQ. The CDR3 spans 14 residues. CDR3 in amino acids: CASSYGTPTGELFF. CDR3 nucleotide sequence: TGCGCCAGCAGCTACGGGACACCAACCGGGGAGCTGTTTTTT.

In this sample, this clone turned up a few times. This chain joins TRBV4-2 and TRBJ1-2, with a tentative D call TRBD1 (5 bases). Looked up from germline, CDR1 is LGHNA and CDR2 is YNFKEQ. The CDR3 spans 16 residues. The germline V and J ends were trimmed by 0 bases and 4 bases, with 15 bases remaining between them. CDR3 region: CASSQEVTGYLYGYTF. CDR3 bases: TGTGCCAGCAGCCAAGAAGTTACAGGCTATCTCTATGGCTACACCTTC.

The rearrangement joins TRBV19 to TRBJ1-6; 7 positions agree with TRBD1. V shed 6 bases and J 6 bases; nucleotides not matched to a gene: 14. This CDR3 has 17 amino acids. Germline-derived CDR1 and CDR2 are LNHDA and SQIVND (reference sequence). CDR3 in DNA: TGTGCCAGTAGACTAACAGGGGACAAGACCTCTAATTCACCCCTCCACTTT. Its protein is CASRLTGDKTSNSPLHF.

The V gene is TRBV5-5, the J gene TRBJ2-5; 9 nucleotides match TRBD2. V trimming: 0 bases; J trimming: 4 bases; junction bases outside the gene matches: 7. The CDR3 extends over 16 amino acids. Germline V gives CDR1 SGHKS, CDR2 YYEKEE (reference sequence). CDR3 loop: CASSLAGGGERETQYF. The CDR3 region has the DNA TGTGCCAGCAGCTTGGCCGGCGGGGGGGAGCGAGAGACCCAGTACTTC.

V gene TRBV7-9 combines with J gene TRBJ1-1; D is uncertain. The CDR3 is 17 amino acids. Between the trimmed V and J ends, which lost 10 bases and 0 bases, there was a span of 24 bases. CDR1 SEHNR and CDR2 FQNEAQ come from the germline V gene (reference sequence). CDR3 sequence: CATRGGGRRSVNTEAFF. In nucleotides, the CDR3 is TGTGCCACCCGTGGCGGTGGTAGGCGGTCGGTGAACACTGAAGCTTTCTTT.

The chain employs TRBV5-5 and TRBJ1-2; D possibly corresponds to TRBD1 (6 bases). CDR1 is SGHKS, CDR2 YYEKEE, per germline (reference sequence). The CDR3 length is 16 residues. V lost 4 bases to trimming and J lost 3 bases, with 19 bases between them. CDR3 in DNA: TGTGCCAGCAGCCCCCCCTACAGTGAGGGGGACTATGGCTACACCTTC. This codes for CASSPPYSEGDYGYTF. The entire variable domain, with the rest obtained from reference TRBV5-5 and TRBJ1-2, is as follows: DAGVTQSPTHLIKTRGQQVTLRCSPISGHKSVSWYQQVLGQGPQFIFQYYEKEERGRGNFPDRFSARQFPNYSSELNVNALLLGDSALYLCASSPPYSEGDYGYTFGSGTRLTVV.

The chain employs TRBV18 and TRBJ1-5, with D possibly TRBD1 on 5 matching bases. V lost 1 base and J 6 bases, leaving 10 bases between the germline ends. The CDR3 totals 14 residues. Germline V gene data show CDR1 as KGHSH and CDR2 as LQKENI. The CDR3 sequence is CASSPQGESQPQHF. The DNA of the CDR3 is TGTGCCAGCTCACCACAAGGGGAAAGTCAGCCCCAGCATTTT.

This rearrangement joins TRBV5-1 to TRBJ1-2; 11 nucleotides agree with TRBD1. Germline CDR1 and CDR2: SGHRS and YFSETQ. The CDR3 spans 14 residues. Trimming took 4 bases from V and 4 from J; bases not matched to a gene: 3. The CDR3 sequence is CASSTGTGGYGYTF. The CDR3 DNA follows: TGCGCCAGCAGCACTGGGACAGGGGGCTATGGCTACACCTTC. The full variable domain, rest sourced from reference TRBV5-1 and TRBJ1-2, is KAGVTQTPRYLIKTRGQQVTLSCSPISGHRSVSWYQQTPGQGLQFLFEYFSETQRNKGNFPGRFSGRQFSNSRSEMNVSTLELGDSALYLCASSTGTGGYGYTFGSGTRLTVV.

The chain couples TRBV29-1 to TRBJ1-5; a possible D gene is TRBD1 (5 bases). CDR1 and CDR2 from the germline V gene are SQVTM and ANQGSEA. The CDR3 covers 12 residues. Trimming took off 4 bases at V and 7 bases at J, with 11 bases between the two ends. CDR3 DNA: TGCAGCGTTGGGGAGGGGTCCCAGCCCCAGCATTTT. It specifies CSVGEGSQPQHF.

The chain employs TRBV5-5 and TRBJ1-2; perhaps TRBD1 as D (5 bases). The CDR3 length is 14 residues. Per germline, CDR1 SGHKS and CDR2 YYEKEE (reference sequence). V lost 1 base and J lost 4, with 11 bases in between. The CDR3 DNA follows: TGTGCCAGCAGCTTGTCCCAGGGCCGCTATGGCTACACCTTC. Translation gives CASSLSQGRYGYTF.

The chain uses TRBV7-6 and TRBJ2-1; TRBD2 agrees at 12 bases. The CDR3 loop spans 17 amino acids. J lost 5 bases, V lost 5 bases, and 10 bases had no gene match. The germline V gene encodes CDR1 SGHVS and CDR2 FNYEAQ. CDR3 loop: CASSRRLAGAFDNEQFF. Written as DNA, the CDR3 is TGTGCCAGCAGCCGAAGACTAGCGGGGGCCTTCGACAATGAGCAGTTCTTC.

The rearrangement links TRBV2 to TRBJ1-1; D is unresolved. This CDR3 comprises 14 residues. V was clipped by 2 bases and J by 1 base, with 8 bases between them. Germline CDR1 is SNHLY and CDR2 is FYNNEI. CDR3 sequence reads: CASSERESNTEAFF. CDR3 DNA sequence: TGTGCCAGCAGTGAAAGAGAGTCGAACACTGAAGCTTTCTTT.

V gene TRBV19 combines with J gene TRBJ1-4; 7 positions agree with TRBD1. This CDR3 is built from 15 residues. The germline V gene has CDR1 LNHDA and CDR2 SQIVND (reference sequence). The junction had 6 bases not matched to a gene; V was cut back by 3 bases and J by 5 bases. CDR3 residues: CASSIRTGPNEKLFF. The CDR3, as DNA: TGTGCCAGTAGTATCCGGACAGGCCCAAATGAAAAACTGTTTTTT.

The chain recombines TRBV27 with TRBJ2-7, with D hard to call. The CDR3 totals 12 residues. Germline V gives CDR1 MNHEY, CDR2 SMNVEV (reference sequence). The ends were cut back, 4 bases at V and 0 bases at J, with 4 bases in the middle. CDR3 DNA sequence: TGTGCCAGCAGTTCCATCTCCTACGAGCAGTACTTC. Its protein is CASSSISYEQYF.

In regard to this clone: Different DNA sequences within this sample yield the same CDR3. The genes are TRBV7-3 and TRBJ2-5; perhaps TRBD1 as D (5 bases). This CDR3 spans 13 amino acids. The V gene's germline CDR1 is SGHTA and CDR2 FQGTGA. Trimming shortened V by 2 bases and J by 5 bases, and 9 bases separated the two germline ends. CDR3 region: CASSLSPGETQYF. CDR3 coding DNA: TGTGCCAGCAGCTTATCTCCAGGGGAGACCCAGTACTTC.

V usage is TRBV12-3 or TRBV12-4 and J usage is TRBJ2-3; D is ambiguous. With 1 base removed from V and 2 bases from J, the gap between germline ends came to 4 bases. CDR3 size: 13 residues. CDR3: CASSLDNTDTQYF. The CDR3 coding sequence is TGTGCCAGCAGTTTAGACAACACAGATACGCAGTATTTT.

For this clone: This CDR3 is also generated by other DNA sequences in the sample. The genes are TRBV7-2 and TRBJ2-7; D not resolved. This CDR3 spans 12 amino acids. The germline V and J ends were trimmed by 2 bases and 1 base, with 3 bases remaining between them. Germline V gives CDR1 SGHTA, CDR2 FQGNSA. The CDR3 DNA reads TGTGCCAGCAGCTTACCGTCCTACGAGCAGTACTTC. Amino acids: CASSLPSYEQYF.

The chain carries TRBV5-1 and TRBJ2-7, with D maybe TRBD1 (5 bases). Germline V gene data show CDR1 as SGHRS and CDR2 as YFSETQ. This CDR3 region has 15 residues. Trimming stripped 0 bases from V and 5 bases from J, with 15 bases between. In DNA form, the CDR3 reads TGCGCCAGCAGCTTGGCCGACGCAGGGTCGGACGAGCAGTACTTC. Translating it yields CASSLADAGSDEQYF. Variable domain in full (rest from reference TRBV5-1 and TRBJ2-7): KAGVTQTPRYLIKTRGQQVTLSCSPISGHRSVSWYQQTPGQGLQFLFEYFSETQRNKGNFPGRFSGRQFSNSRSEMNVSTLELGDSALYLCASSLADAGSDEQYFGPGTRLTVT.

This chain links TRBV9 with TRBJ1-6, with TRBD1 matching 7 bases. This CDR3 region has 16 residues. Per the germline V gene, CDR1 is SGDLS and CDR2 is YYNGEE. J was trimmed by 4 bases and V by 3 bases; bases with no gene match: 7. The CDR3 reads CASSEGAGQYNSPLHF. CDR3 sequence (DNA): TGTGCCAGCAGCGAGGGGGCTGGACAGTATAATTCACCCCTCCACTTT. The full variable domain, rest sourced from reference TRBV9 and TRBJ1-6, is DSGVTQTPKHLITATGQRVTLRCSPRSGDLSVYWYQQSLDQGLQFLIQYYNGEERAKGNILERFSAQQFPDLHSELNLSSLELGDSALYFCASSEGAGQYNSPLHFGNGTRLTVT.

The chain uses TRBV11-1 and TRBJ2-5; 8 bases are shared with TRBD2. The CDR3 extends over 15 amino acids. V was clipped by 1 base and J by 2 bases; unmatched bases: 3. Germline V lookup: CDR1 SGHAT, CDR2 FQDESV (reference sequence). The CDR3 here is CASSLDPGGQETQYF. CDR3 sequence (DNA): TGTGCCAGCAGCTTAGACCCGGGAGGGCAAGAGACCCAGTACTTC.

This chain joins TRBV5-1 and TRBJ1-1, with 8 bases that match TRBD1. V shed 1 base and J 4 bases; nucleotides not matched to a gene: 6. Germline CDR1 is SGHRS and CDR2 is YFSETQ. The CDR3 is 15 amino acids. The chain's CDR3 is CASSLPRTGLTEAFF. CDR3 in DNA: TGCGCCAGCAGCTTGCCGAGGACAGGGCTCACTGAAGCTTTCTTT. Full variable domain (outside the CDR3, taken from reference TRBV5-1 and TRBJ1-1): KAGVTQTPRYLIKTRGQQVTLSCSPISGHRSVSWYQQTPGQGLQFLFEYFSETQRNKGNFPGRFSGRQFSNSRSEMNVSTLELGDSALYLCASSLPRTGLTEAFFGQGTRLTVV.

V usage is TRBV7-2 and J usage is TRBJ1-4; tentative D call: TRBD1 (5 bases). Germline V lookup: CDR1 SGHTA, CDR2 FQGNSA. CDR3 length: 13 residues. Trimming left V 5 bases short and J 7 bases short, with 11 bases between. The CDR3 region is CASSGGTGEKLFF. The CDR3 nucleotides are TGTGCCAGCAGCGGGGGGACGGGTGAAAAACTGTTTTTT. Full variable domain (outside the CDR3, taken from reference TRBV7-2 and TRBJ1-4): GAGVSQSPSNKVTEKGKDVELRCDPISGHTALYWYRQSLGQGLEFLIYFQGNSAPDKSGLPSDRFSAERTGGSVSTLTIQRTQQEDSAVYLCASSGGTGEKLFFGSGTQLSVL.